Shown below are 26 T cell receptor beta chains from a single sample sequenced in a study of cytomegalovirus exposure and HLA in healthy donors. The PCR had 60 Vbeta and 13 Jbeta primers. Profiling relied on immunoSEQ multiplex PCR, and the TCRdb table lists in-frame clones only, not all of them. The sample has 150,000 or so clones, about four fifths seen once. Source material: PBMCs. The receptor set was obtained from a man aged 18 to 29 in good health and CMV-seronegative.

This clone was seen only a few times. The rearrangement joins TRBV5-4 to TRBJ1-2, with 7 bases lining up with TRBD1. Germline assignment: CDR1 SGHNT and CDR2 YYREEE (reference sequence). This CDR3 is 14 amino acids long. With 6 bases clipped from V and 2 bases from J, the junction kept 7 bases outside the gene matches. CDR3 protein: CASMVEGANYGYTF. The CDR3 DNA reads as TGTGCCAGCATGGTGGAGGGGGCGAACTATGGCTACACCTTC. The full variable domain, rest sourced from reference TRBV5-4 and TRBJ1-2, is ETGVTQSPTHLIKTRGQQVTLRCSSQSGHNTVSWYQQALGQGPQFIFQYYREEENGRGNFPPRFSGLQFPNYSSELNVNALELDDSALYLCASMVEGANYGYTFGSGTRLTVV.

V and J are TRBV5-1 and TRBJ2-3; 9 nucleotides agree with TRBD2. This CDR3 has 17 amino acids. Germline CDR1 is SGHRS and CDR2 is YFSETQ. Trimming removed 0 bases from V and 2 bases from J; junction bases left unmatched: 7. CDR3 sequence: CASSLGLAGKTTDTQYF. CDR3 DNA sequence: TGCGCCAGCAGCTTGGGTCTAGCGGGGAAAACCACAGATACGCAGTATTTT. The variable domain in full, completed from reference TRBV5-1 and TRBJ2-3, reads KAGVTQTPRYLIKTRGQQVTLSCSPISGHRSVSWYQQTPGQGLQFLFEYFSETQRNKGNFPGRFSGRQFSNSRSEMNVSTLELGDSALYLCASSLGLAGKTTDTQYFGPGTRLTVL.

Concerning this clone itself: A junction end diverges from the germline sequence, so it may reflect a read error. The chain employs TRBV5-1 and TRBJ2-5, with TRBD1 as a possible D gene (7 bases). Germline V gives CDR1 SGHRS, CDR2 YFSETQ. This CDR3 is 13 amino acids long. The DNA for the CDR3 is TGCGCCGGCAGGGGGGAGGCCCAAGAGACCCAGTACTTC. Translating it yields CAGRGEAQETQYF.

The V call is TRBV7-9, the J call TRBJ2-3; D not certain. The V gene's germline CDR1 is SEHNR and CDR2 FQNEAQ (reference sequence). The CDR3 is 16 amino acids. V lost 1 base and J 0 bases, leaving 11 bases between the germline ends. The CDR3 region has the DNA TGTGCCAGCAGCTTAGTGGCGACACGTAGCACAGATACGCAGTATTTT. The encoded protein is CASSLVATRSTDTQYF.

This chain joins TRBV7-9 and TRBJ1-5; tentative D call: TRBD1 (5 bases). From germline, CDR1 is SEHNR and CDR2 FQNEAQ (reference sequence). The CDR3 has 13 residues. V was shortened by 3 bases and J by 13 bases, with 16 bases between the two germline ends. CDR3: CASSLEGGARQHF. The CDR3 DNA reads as TGTGCCAGCAGCTTGGAAGGCGGGGCCCGTCAGCATTTT.

CDR3 residues: CASSTRYSSNTGELFF. The CDR3 DNA reads TGTGCCAGCAGCACCCGATACAGCTCGAACACCGGGGAGCTGTTTTTT. The chain joins TRBV9 to TRBJ2-2; D not certain. The germline CDR1 and CDR2 sequences are SGDLS and YYNGEE. The V and J ends lost 4 bases and 0 bases respectively, with 13 bases between them. The CDR3 loop spans 16 amino acids.

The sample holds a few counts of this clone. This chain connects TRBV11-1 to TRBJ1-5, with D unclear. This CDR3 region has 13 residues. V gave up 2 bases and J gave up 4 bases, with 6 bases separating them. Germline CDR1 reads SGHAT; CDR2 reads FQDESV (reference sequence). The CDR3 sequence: CASSLRGNQPQHF. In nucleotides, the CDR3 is TGTGCCAGCAGCTTACGGGGTAATCAGCCCCAGCATTTT.

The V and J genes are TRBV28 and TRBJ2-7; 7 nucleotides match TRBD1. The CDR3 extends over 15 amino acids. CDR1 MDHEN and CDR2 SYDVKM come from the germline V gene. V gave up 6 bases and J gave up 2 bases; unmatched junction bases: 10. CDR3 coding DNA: TGTGCCAGCAGCCTGACAGGGAATTTTGCCTACGAGCAGTACGTC. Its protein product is CASSLTGNFAYEQYV.

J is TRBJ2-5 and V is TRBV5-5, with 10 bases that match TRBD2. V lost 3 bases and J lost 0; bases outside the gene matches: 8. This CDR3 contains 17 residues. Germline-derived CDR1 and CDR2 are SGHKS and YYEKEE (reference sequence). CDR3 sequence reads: CASSYVIGLADQETQYF. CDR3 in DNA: TGTGCCAGCAGCTACGTTATCGGACTAGCGGACCAAGAGACCCAGTACTTC.

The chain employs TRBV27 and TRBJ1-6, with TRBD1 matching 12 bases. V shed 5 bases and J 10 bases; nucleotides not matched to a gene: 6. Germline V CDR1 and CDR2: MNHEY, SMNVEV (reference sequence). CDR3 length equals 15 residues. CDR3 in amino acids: CASSPGTGGRSPLHF. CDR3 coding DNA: TGTGCCAGCAGTCCTGGGACAGGGGGCAGGTCACCCCTCCACTTT.

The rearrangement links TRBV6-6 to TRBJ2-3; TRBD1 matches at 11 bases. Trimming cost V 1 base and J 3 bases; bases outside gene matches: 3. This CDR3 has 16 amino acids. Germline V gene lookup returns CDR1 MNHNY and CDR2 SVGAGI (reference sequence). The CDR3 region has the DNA TGTGCCAGCAGTTACTTAGGGACAGGGGGAACAGATACGCAGTATTTT. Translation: CASSYLGTGGTDTQYF.

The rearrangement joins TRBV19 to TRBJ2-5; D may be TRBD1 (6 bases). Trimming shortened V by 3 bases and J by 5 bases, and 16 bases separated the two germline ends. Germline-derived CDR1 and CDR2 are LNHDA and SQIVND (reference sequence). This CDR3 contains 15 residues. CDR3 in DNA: TGTGCCAGTAGTATCCCATCACAGGGTGGGGAGACCCAGTACTTC. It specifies CASSIPSQGGETQYF.

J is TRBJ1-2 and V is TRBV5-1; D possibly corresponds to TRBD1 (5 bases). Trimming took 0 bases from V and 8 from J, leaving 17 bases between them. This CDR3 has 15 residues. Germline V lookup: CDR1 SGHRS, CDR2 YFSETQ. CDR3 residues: CASSLVGAGNQGYTF. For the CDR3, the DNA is TGCGCCAGCAGCTTGGTTGGGGCGGGGAACCAGGGCTACACCTTC.

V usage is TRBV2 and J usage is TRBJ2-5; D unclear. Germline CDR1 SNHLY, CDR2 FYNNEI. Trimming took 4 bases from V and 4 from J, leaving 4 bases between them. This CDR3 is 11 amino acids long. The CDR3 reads CASSAGETQYF. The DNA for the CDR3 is TGTGCCAGCAGTGCGGGAGAGACCCAGTACTTC.

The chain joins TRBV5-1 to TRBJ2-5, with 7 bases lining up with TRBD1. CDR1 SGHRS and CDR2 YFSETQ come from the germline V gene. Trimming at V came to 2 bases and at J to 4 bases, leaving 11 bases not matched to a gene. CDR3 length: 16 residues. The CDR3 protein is CASSLNPTGVTETQYF. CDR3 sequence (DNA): TGCGCCAGCAGCTTAAATCCTACAGGGGTAACAGAGACCCAGTACTTC.

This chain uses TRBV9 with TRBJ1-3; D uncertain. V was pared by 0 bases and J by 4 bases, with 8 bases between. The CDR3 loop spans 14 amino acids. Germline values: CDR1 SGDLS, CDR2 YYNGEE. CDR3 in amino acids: CASSVDLAGNTIYF. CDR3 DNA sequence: TGTGCCAGCAGCGTAGATTTGGCCGGAAACACCATATATTTT.

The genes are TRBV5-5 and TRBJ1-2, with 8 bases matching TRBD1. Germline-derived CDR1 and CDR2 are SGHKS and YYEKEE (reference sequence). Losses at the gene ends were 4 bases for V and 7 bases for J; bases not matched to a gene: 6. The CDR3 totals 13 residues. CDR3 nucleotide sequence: TGTGCCAGCAGCCCCAGACAGGGGAGTGGCTACACCTTC. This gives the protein CASSPRQGSGYTF.

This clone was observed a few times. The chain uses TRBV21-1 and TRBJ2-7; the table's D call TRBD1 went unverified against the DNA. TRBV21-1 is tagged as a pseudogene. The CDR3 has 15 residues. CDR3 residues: CASSKAPGQFVKQYF. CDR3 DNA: TGTGCCAGCAGCAAGGCTCCGGGACAGTTTGTCAAGCAGTACTTC.

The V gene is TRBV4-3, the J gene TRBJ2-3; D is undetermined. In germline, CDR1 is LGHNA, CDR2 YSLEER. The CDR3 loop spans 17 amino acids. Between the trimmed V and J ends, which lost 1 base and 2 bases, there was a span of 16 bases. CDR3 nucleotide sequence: TGCGCCAGCAGCCAAGGCAATGGGCAAGCCAACACAGATACGCAGTATTTT. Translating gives CASSQGNGQANTDTQYF.

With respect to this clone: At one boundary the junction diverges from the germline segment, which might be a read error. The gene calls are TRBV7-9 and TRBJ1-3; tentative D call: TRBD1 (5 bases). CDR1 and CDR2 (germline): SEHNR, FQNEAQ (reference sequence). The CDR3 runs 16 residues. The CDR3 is CASSLASQGSGSTIYF. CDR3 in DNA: TGTGCCAGCAGCTTAGCCTCCCAGGGCTCTGGAAGCACCATATATTTT.

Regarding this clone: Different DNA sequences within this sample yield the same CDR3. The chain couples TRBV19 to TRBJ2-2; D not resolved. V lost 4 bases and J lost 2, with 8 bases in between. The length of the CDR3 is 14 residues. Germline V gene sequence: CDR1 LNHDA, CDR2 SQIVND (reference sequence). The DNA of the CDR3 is TGTGCCAGTAGTAGCCAGGCAAACACCGGGGAGCTGTTTTTT. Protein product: CASSSQANTGELFF. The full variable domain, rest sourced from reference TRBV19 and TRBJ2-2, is DGGITQSPKYLFRKEGQNVTLSCEQNLNHDAMYWYRQDPGQGLRLIYYSQIVNDFQKGDIAEGYSVSREKKESFPLTVTSAQKNPTAFYLCASSSQANTGELFFGEGSRLTVL.

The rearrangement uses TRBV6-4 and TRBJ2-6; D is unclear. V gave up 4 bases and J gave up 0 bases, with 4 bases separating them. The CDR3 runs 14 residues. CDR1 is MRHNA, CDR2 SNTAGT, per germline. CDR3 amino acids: CASSASSGANVLTF. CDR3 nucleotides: TGTGCCAGCAGTGCGAGCTCTGGGGCCAACGTCCTGACTTTC.

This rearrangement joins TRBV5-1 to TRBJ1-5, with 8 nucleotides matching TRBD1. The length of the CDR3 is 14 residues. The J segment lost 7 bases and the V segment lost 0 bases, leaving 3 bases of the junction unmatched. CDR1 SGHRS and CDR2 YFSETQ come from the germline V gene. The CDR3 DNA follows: TGCGCCAGCAGCTTGGGGCAGGGGGCCCAGCCCCAGCATTTT. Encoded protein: CASSLGQGAQPQHF.

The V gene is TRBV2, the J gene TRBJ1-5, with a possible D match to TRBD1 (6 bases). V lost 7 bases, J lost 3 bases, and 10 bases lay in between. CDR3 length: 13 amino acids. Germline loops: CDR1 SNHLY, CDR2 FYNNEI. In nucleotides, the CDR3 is TGTGCCAGCAACACAGGGAACAATCAGCCCCAGCATTTT. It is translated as CASNTGNNQPQHF.

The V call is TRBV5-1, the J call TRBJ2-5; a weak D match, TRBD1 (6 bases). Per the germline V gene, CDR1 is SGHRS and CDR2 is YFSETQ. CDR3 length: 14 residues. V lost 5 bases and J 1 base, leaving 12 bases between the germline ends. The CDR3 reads CASRGDRLQETQYF. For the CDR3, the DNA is TGCGCCAGCAGGGGCGACAGGCTCCAAGAGACCCAGTACTTC. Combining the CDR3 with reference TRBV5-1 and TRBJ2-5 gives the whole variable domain KAGVTQTPRYLIKTRGQQVTLSCSPISGHRSVSWYQQTPGQGLQFLFEYFSETQRNKGNFPGRFSGRQFSNSRSEMNVSTLELGDSALYLCASRGDRLQETQYFGPGTRLLVL.

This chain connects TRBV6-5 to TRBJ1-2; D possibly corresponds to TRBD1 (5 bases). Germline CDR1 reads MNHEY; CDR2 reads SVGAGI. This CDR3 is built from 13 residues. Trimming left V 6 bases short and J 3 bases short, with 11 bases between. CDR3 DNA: TGTGCCAGCAGGTCGGGGGGGGACTATGGCTACACCTTC. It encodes CASRSGGDYGYTF.